The table lists the clone carrying this T cell receptor (beta chain) with many counts. The data belong to a study of regulatory T cells in long-lasting Graves disease. The CDR3 consists of 14 residues. V gave up 4 bases and J gave up 3 bases, with 15 bases separating them. Germline V gene sequence: CDR1 SQVTM, CDR2 ANQGSEA. Sequencing libraries for TCR beta were prepared with iRepertoire HTBI primers and Arm-PCR of CDR3 regions. TCRdb fed the multiplex PCR reads into MiXCR, producing one record per CDR3 protein. This sample has about 540,000 distinct CDR3 sequences, with roughly 12% found just once. The sample's time point: newly diagnosed GD, antithyroid drugs for less than 3 months. PBMCs provided the RNA from which the TCR library was made. Peripheral blood, at 8 to 9.5 milliliters, went into EDTA tubes. This same sample was also taken into another study, of T cells in Graves' hyperthyroidism and ophthalmopathy. As that report states: Clinical symptoms, serum thyroxine, TRAb, thyroid ultrasound and orbital computed tomography established diagnosis.

The clonotype comes from a young man with Graves disease. The rearrangement links TRBV29-1 to TRBJ1-2; no clear D gene. This specimen was peripheral blood mononuclear cells (PBMCs), taken at new diagnosis, from a patient treated with antithyroid drugs. CDR3 sequence: CSVALTFGDYGYTF. Here the CDR3 DNA reads TGCAGCGTTGCCCTGACATTCGGAGACTATGGCTACACCTTC.